The next 20 T cell receptor beta chains were all read from a single sample in a study of T-cell reconstitution after alpha-beta-depleted transplantation in children. Construction of the TCRbeta library involved unique molecular identifiers. TCRdb independently ran MiXCR on the PCR reads; one entry per CDR3 protein. The data show some 840,000 distinct CDR3 sequences, 16% seen once. This sample comprised PBMCs, mostly from graft donor cells, obtained 360 days after TCRalphabeta/CD19-depleted stem cell transplant. The receptor source for this set is a male patient between 5 and 17 years old who had a stem cell transplant for acute lymphoblastic leukemia, so the T cells may come from the graft donor.

The CDR3 region has the DNA TGCGCCAGCAGCTTGGCAGGGATGGAGGACGAGCAGTACTTC. Its protein is CASSLAGMEDEQYF. The V gene is TRBV5-1, the J gene TRBJ2-7, with D possibly called TRBD1 or TRBD2 (5 bases each). The germline V gene encodes CDR1 SGHRS and CDR2 YFSETQ. CDR3 length: 14 amino acids. V was trimmed by 0 bases and J by 5 bases, leaving 12 bases between them.

This clonotype was seen a few times. The genes are TRBV9 and TRBJ2-7; D could derive from TRBD1 or TRBD2 (5 bases each). The CDR3 consists of 15 residues. V was cut by 4 bases and J by 4 bases, with 18 bases left in between. Germline CDR1 reads SGDLS; CDR2 reads YYNGEE. CDR3 sequence (DNA): TGTGCCAGCAGCCTCCGGGACGTCCTGACTTACGAGCAGTACTTC. Protein: CASSLRDVLTYEQYF.

This chain uses TRBV7-7 with TRBJ2-5; 12 nucleotides agree with TRBD2. V was pared by 3 bases and J by 3 bases, with 17 bases of the junction left unmatched. The CDR3 has 20 amino acids. Per germline, CDR1 SSHAT and CDR2 FNYEAQ (reference sequence). The chain's CDR3 is CASSFGPLASGRAGKETQYF. CDR3 nucleotides: TGTGCCAGCAGCTTTGGGCCCCTCGCTAGCGGGAGGGCAGGTAAAGAGACCCAGTACTTC.

Of note for this clonotype: One end of the junction varies from germline; a read error may be responsible. The rearrangement links TRBV15 to TRBJ2-5; D not certain. The CDR3 consists of 14 residues. In germline, CDR1 is LNHNV, CDR2 YYDKDF (reference sequence). The CDR3 coding sequence is TGTGCCACCAGCACGGGCCTCCTCCAACAGACCCAGTACTTC. It encodes CATSTGLLQQTQYF.

This clonotype was counted at least ten times. The chain uses TRBV5-1 and TRBJ1-2; perhaps TRBD1 as D (5 bases). In germline, CDR1 is SGHRS, CDR2 YFSETQ. This CDR3 spans 16 amino acids. V lost 1 base, J lost 2 bases, and 15 bases lay in between. The CDR3 sequence: CASSLQYRIKNYGYTF. The DNA of the CDR3 is TGCGCCAGCAGCTTGCAATACAGGATCAAGAACTATGGCTACACCTTC.

This clonotype was observed a few times. CDR3 residues: CASSPGLAGRGNLKQYF. Here the CDR3 DNA reads TGTGCCAGCAGCCCGGGACTAGCGGGCCGTGGTAACTTGAAGCAGTACTTC. The chain combines TRBV7-9 with TRBJ2-7; 12 bases fit TRBD2. The J segment lost 8 bases and the V segment lost 5 bases, leaving 16 bases of the junction unmatched. The germline V gene has CDR1 SEHNR and CDR2 FQNEAQ (reference sequence). CDR3 size: 17 residues. Full variable domain (outside the CDR3, taken from reference TRBV7-9 and TRBJ2-7): DTGVSQNPRHKITKRGQNVTFRCDPISEHNRLYWYRQTLGQGPEFLTYFQNEAQLEKSRLLSDRFSAERPKGSFSTLEIQRTEQGDSAMYLCASSPGLAGRGNLKQYFGPGTRLTVT.

The chain links TRBV7-9 to TRBJ2-1; 10 bases are a match to TRBD2. The CDR3 runs to 15 residues. Germline CDR1 reads SEHNR; CDR2 reads FQNEAQ (reference sequence). V was clipped by 10 bases and J by 3 bases; unmatched bases: 9. CDR3 residues: CAIPHLAGVYNEQFF. Here the CDR3 DNA reads TGTGCCATCCCCCACCTAGCGGGAGTCTACAATGAGCAGTTCTTC.

Points on this clonotype: Likely a read error: the CDR3 ends without its conserved phenylalanine or tryptophan. This chain uses TRBV27 with TRBJ1-2; possible D gene TRBD1, 6 bases. V was trimmed by 5 bases and J by 4 bases, leaving 17 bases between them. This CDR3 has 15 residues. CDR1 is MNHEY and CDR2 is SMNVEV in the germline V gene (reference sequence). CDR3 DNA sequence: TGTGCCAGCAGTCTACAGGGTGGGGTGGTCTATGGCTACACCTCC. It specifies CASSLQGGVVYGYTS.

The chain has TRBV11-2 and TRBJ2-1; either TRBD1 or TRBD2 may supply D (5 bases each). The V gene lost 3 bases and the J gene lost 5 bases, with 8 bases spanning the gap. The CDR3 sequence is 13 residues long. CDR1 is SGHAT, CDR2 FQNNGV, per germline. For the CDR3, the DNA is TGTGCCAGCAGCTTTAGGGACCACAATGAGCAGTTCTTC. This encodes CASSFRDHNEQFF.

This clonotype occurred a few times. The CDR3 DNA is TGTGCCAGCAAGCTCGGGTTTGTTTCCACAGATACGCAGTATTTT. Protein: CASKLGFVSTDTQYF. The chain combines TRBV6-1 with TRBJ2-3, with unresolved D. The germline V gene encodes CDR1 MNHNS and CDR2 SASEGT. The CDR3 is made up of 15 amino acids. Trimming took off 7 bases at V and 2 bases at J, with 16 bases between the two ends.

This clonotype was observed a few times. This rearrangement joins TRBV5-1 to TRBJ1-1, with no clear D. The germline V gene has CDR1 SGHRS and CDR2 YFSETQ. The CDR3 is 13 amino acids. The ends were cut back, 7 bases at V and 0 bases at J, with 10 bases in the middle. The CDR3 nucleotides read TGCGCCAGCGGATGGGCAGTGAACACTGAAGCTTTCTTT. Translating it yields CASGWAVNTEAFF. Supplemented by reference TRBV5-1 and TRBJ1-1, the full variable domain reads KAGVTQTPRYLIKTRGQQVTLSCSPISGHRSVSWYQQTPGQGLQFLFEYFSETQRNKGNFPGRFSGRQFSNSRSEMNVSTLELGDSALYLCASGWAVNTEAFFGQGTRLTVV.

This clonotype was observed a handful of times. The CDR3 loop reads CAITKREVSYNEQFF. The CDR3, as DNA: TGTGCCATCACCAAGCGGGAGGTTTCCTACAATGAGCAGTTCTTC. The rearrangement links TRBV10-3 to TRBJ2-1; TRBD2 matches 9 bases. V lost 7 bases and J lost 1; bases outside the gene matches: 5. Germline CDR1 is ENHRY and CDR2 is SYGVKD. This CDR3 is built from 15 residues.

This chain uses TRBV11-2 with TRBJ2-7; tentatively, D is TRBD2 (5 bases). Germline V lookup: CDR1 SGHAT, CDR2 FQNNGV. Trimming took 5 bases from V and 2 from J, leaving 13 bases between them. The CDR3 runs to 14 residues. CDR3 in amino acids: CASSPDYPPYEQYF. Here the CDR3 DNA reads TGTGCCAGCAGCCCCGACTACCCTCCCTACGAGCAGTACTTC.

The chain couples TRBV6-2 or TRBV6-3 to TRBJ2-3; possible D gene TRBD2, 6 bases. This CDR3 is 17 amino acids long. V shed 0 bases and J shed 0 bases, with 13 bases lying between them. Germline-derived CDR1 and CDR2 are MNHEY and SVGEGT. The CDR3 reads CASSYSFEGGSTDTQYF. The CDR3 bases are TGTGCCAGCAGTTACTCGTTCGAGGGAGGAAGCACAGATACGCAGTATTTT.

This clonotype was seen a handful of times. This rearrangement joins TRBV19 to TRBJ2-1; D is perhaps TRBD2 (6 bases). The CDR3 spans 16 residues. Germline V gene lookup returns CDR1 LNHDA and CDR2 SQIVND (reference sequence). The germline V and J ends were trimmed by 0 bases and 3 bases, with 12 bases remaining between them. The CDR3 coding sequence is TGTGCCAGTAGTATAGAGAAACTAGCTGGCTACAATGAGCAGTTCTTC. It encodes CASSIEKLAGYNEQFF.

This chain links TRBV19 with TRBJ2-1, with TRBD1 matching over 9 bases. The CDR3 is made up of 13 amino acids. Trimming cost V 4 bases and J 9 bases; bases outside gene matches: 4. Germline values: CDR1 LNHDA, CDR2 SQIVND (reference sequence). The CDR3 nucleotides are TGTGCCAGTAGTACACAGGGGGCCGGTGAGCAGTTCTTC. It encodes CASSTQGAGEQFF.

This clonotype was counted at least ten times. As DNA, the CDR3 is TGTGCCAGCGGATCTTGGGGCCCAGCCGCAGATACGCAGTATTTT. The encoded protein is CASGSWGPAADTQYF. The chain couples TRBV12-3 or TRBV12-4 to TRBJ2-3; D is perhaps TRBD1 (5 bases). This CDR3 contains 15 residues. The V end lost 8 bases, the J end lost 4 bases, and 19 bases lay between the germline ends.

The DNA for the CDR3 is TGCGCCAGCAGCCCTCCGGGACTGCTCGCTCGGGAGCTGTTTTTT. Encoded protein: CASSPPGLLARELFF. J is TRBJ2-2 and V is TRBV5-1, with D tentatively TRBD2 (6 bases). Trimming took off 4 bases at V and 9 bases at J, with 19 bases between the two ends. This CDR3 region has 15 residues. Germline-derived CDR1 and CDR2 are SGHRS and YFSETQ.

The chain links TRBV7-8 to TRBJ2-1; 7 nucleotides agree with TRBD2. The CDR3 loop spans 16 amino acids. Per germline, CDR1 SGHVS and CDR2 FQNEAQ. V lost 2 bases and J lost 7; bases outside the gene matches: 11. The CDR3 nucleotides read TGTGCCAGCAGCTTATCGACTAGCTTCAGGTTAAATGAGCAGTTCTTC. Protein sequence: CASSLSTSFRLNEQFF. Filled out from reference TRBV7-8 and TRBJ2-1, the complete variable domain reads GAGVSQSPRYKVAKRGQDVALRCDPISGHVSLFWYQQALGQGPEFLTYFQNEAQLDKSGLPSDRFFAERPEGSVSTLKIQRTQQEDSAVYLCASSLSTSFRLNEQFFGPGTRLTVL.

The genes are TRBV3-1 and TRBJ2-2; D is perhaps TRBD2 (6 bases). The CDR3 totals 13 residues. Germline V lookup: CDR1 LGHDT, CDR2 YNNKEL (reference sequence). V dropped 3 bases and J dropped 9 bases, with 11 bases sitting between them. Here the CDR3 DNA reads TGTGCCAGCAGCCACCGGAGGGCGTGGGAGCTGTTTTTT. Amino acid sequence: CASSHRRAWELFF.